This TCR beta chain was profiled in a study of blood T cells in healthy people across ages. Findings of the study overall: TCR beta diversity, measured per million T cells, fell in a roughly linear way with age. Because donor CMV status was unknown, expanded clonotype changes were possibly confounded. Relative to aged donors, long-lived donors carried more naive CD4+ cells and displayed higher diversity.

Germline V gene data show CDR1 as MNHEY and CDR2 as SMNVEV (reference sequence). The CDR3 extends over 12 amino acids. The trim removed 4 bases at V and 5 bases at J, leaving 2 bases unmatched. A sample-barcoded 5' primer and a J-beta primer mix were used in a second PCR of roughly 6 to 12 cycles. TCRdb used MiXCR to reprocess the 5' RACE reads, holding one entry per CDR3 protein. The profile shows over 500,000 distinct CDR3 sequences, roughly a quarter of them singletons. Comments on this clonotype: Its specificity is not known.

These data were also filed under a second study, of T cells of mothers and their children. Per that paper: Donation came from three healthy Caucasian mothers together with their six children.

This TCR was recovered from a boy between 2 and 10 years old in good health. Sequenced input: blood. The chain uses TRBV27 and TRBJ2-7, with 7 bases fitting TRBD2. For the CDR3, the DNA is TGTGCCAGCAGTTCGGGAGGCAACGAGCAGTACTTC. Protein: CASSSGGNEQYF.